Listed here is a single TCR beta chain. Its antigen is as yet unknown. The sample originates from a study of OX40 agonist ivuxolimab in advanced cancers. Study at large: Dose-escalation subjects each had hepatocellular carcinoma, melanoma, renal cell or head and neck cancer. Regarding the study as a whole: The specificity for antigen of the expanded peripheral T cells was not determined. Expanded clones were, on average, more numerous among CD8+ T cells than CD4+.

Per the germline V gene, CDR1 is ENHRY and CDR2 is SYGVKD. The CDR3 consists of 13 residues. V dropped 6 bases and J dropped 1 base, with 8 bases sitting between them. Produced via immunoSEQ multiplex PCR; TCRdb's table is partial and in-frame only. The top ten hold less than 0.35% of the sample, which has over 65,000 clones, 85% to 95% seen once. The source of this sequence is an adult with an advanced solid tumor such as melanoma, head and neck, liver or kidney cancer. V gene TRBV10-3 combines with J gene TRBJ2-3; D not certain. Sequenced here: CD4+ or CD8+ T cells sorted from blood, sampled in a trial of the OX40 agonist ivuxolimab. CDR3 sequence: CAIRGDGTDTQYF. The CDR3 DNA sequence: TGTGCCATCAGAGGCGATGGCACAGATACGCAGTATTTT.